The clone carrying this T cell receptor beta chain has at least ten counts. Trimming shortened V by 4 bases and J by 6 bases, and 6 bases separated the two germline ends. The CDR3 totals 12 residues. Germline values: CDR1 KGHDR, CDR2 SFDVKD. TCR beta CDR3 region amplification was performed from RNA transcripts. The primer set for the first-round RT-PCR of the TCR CDR3 was HTBI. TCRdb processed the multiplex PCR reads anew with MiXCR; each CDR3 protein has one entry. The table records roughly 580,000 distinct CDR3 sequences, about 43% of them present only once. These data originate in a study of T cells in Graves' hyperthyroidism and ophthalmopathy. Investigators excluded patients with uncontrolled infection, other autoimmune disease, pregnancy or lactation.

J is TRBJ1-5 and V is TRBV24-1; a possible D gene is TRBD1 (6 bases). The clonotype comes from a woman younger than 30 with Graves' hyperthyroidism. Sample: peripheral blood or thyroid tissue (not recorded which). The CDR3 region is CATSEQGQPQHF. The CDR3, as DNA: TGTGCCACCAGTGAACAGGGTCAGCCCCAGCATTTT.